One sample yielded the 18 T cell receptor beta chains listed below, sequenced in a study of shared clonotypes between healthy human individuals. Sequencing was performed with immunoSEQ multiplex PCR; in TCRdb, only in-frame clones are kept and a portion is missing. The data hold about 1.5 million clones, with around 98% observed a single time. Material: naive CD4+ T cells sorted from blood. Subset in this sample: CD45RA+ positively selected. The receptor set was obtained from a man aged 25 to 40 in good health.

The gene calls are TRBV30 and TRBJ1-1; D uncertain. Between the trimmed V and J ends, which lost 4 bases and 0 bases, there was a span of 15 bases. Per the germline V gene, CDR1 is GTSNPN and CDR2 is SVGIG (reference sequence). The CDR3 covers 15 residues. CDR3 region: CAWTSSAGVNTEAFF. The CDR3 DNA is TGTGCCTGGACCTCTTCCGCGGGAGTGAACACTGAAGCTTTCTTT.

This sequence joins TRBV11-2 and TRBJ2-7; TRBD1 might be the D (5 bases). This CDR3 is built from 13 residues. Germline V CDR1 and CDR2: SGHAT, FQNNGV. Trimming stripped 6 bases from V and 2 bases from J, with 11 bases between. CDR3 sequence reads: CASSYSQAYEQYF. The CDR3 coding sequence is TGTGCCAGCAGTTATTCACAGGCCTACGAGCAGTACTTC. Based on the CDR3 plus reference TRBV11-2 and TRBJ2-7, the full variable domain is EAGVAQSPRYKIIEKRQSVAFWCNPISGHATLYWYQQILGQGPKLLIQFQNNGVVDDSQLPKDRFSAERLKGVDSTLKIQPAKLEDSAVYLCASSYSQAYEQYFGPGTRLTVT.

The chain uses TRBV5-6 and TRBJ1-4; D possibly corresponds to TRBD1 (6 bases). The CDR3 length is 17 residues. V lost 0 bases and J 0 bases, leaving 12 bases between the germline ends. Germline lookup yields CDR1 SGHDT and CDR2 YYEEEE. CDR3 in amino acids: CASSLGGQLATNEKLFF. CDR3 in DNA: TGTGCCAGCAGCTTGGGAGGACAGCTGGCAACTAATGAAAAACTGTTTTTT.

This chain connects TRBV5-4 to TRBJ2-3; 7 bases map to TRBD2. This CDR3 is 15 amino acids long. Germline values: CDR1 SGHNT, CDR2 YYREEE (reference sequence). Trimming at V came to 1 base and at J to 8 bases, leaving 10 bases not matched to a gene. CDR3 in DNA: TGTGCCAGCAGCTTGAGTTCTCTAGCGGCTCCTACGCAGTATTTT. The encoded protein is CASSLSSLAAPTQYF.

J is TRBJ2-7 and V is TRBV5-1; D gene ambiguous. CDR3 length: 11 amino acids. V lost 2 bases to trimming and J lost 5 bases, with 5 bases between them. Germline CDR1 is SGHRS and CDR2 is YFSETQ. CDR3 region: CASSFSNEQYF. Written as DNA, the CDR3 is TGCGCCAGCAGCTTCAGCAACGAGCAGTACTTC.

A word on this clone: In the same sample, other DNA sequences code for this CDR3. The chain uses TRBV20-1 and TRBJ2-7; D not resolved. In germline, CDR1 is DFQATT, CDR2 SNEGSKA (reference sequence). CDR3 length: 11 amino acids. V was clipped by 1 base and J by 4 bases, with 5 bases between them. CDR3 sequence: CSARALYEQYF. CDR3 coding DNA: TGCAGTGCTAGAGCCTTATACGAGCAGTACTTC.

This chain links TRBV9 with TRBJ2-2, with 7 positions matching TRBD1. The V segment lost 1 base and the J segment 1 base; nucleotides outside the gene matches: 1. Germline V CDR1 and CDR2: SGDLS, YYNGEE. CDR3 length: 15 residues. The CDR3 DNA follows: TGTGCCAGCAGCGTACACAGGGGGAACACCGGGGAGCTGTTTTTT. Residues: CASSVHRGNTGELFF.

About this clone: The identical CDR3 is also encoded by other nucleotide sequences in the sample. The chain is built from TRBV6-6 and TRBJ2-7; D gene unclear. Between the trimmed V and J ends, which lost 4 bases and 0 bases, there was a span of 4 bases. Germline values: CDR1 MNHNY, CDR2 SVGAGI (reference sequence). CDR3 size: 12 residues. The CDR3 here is CASSSASYEQYF. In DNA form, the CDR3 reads TGTGCCAGCAGTTCCGCCTCCTACGAGCAGTACTTC.

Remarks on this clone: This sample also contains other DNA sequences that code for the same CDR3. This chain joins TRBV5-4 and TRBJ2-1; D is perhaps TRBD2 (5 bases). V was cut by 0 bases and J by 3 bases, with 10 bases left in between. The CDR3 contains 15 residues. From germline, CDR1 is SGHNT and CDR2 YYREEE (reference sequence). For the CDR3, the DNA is TGTGCCAGCAGCTTGGGGCTAGGAGGCTACAATGAGCAGTTCTTC. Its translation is CASSLGLGGYNEQFF.

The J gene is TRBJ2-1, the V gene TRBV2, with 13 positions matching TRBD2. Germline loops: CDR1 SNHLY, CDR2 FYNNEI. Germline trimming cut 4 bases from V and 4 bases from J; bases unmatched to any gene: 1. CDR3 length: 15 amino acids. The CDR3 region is CASSGTSGRYNEQFF. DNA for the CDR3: TGTGCCAGCAGTGGGACTAGCGGGAGATACAATGAGCAGTTCTTC.

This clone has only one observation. The CDR3 nucleotides are TGTGCCAGCATGGTAGCGGGTACGAATGAGCAGTTCTTC. Amino acids: CASMVAGTNEQFF. The chain links TRBV2 to TRBJ2-1; TRBD2 aligns across 7 bases. The CDR3 contains 13 residues. V shed 7 bases and J 7 bases; nucleotides not matched to a gene: 7. The germline CDR1 and CDR2 sequences are SNHLY and FYNNEI.

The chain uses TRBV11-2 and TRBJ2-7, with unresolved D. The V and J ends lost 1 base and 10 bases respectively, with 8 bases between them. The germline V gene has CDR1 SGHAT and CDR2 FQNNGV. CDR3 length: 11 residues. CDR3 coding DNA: TGTGCCAGCAGCTTAGTATGGGCACAGTACTTC. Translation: CASSLVWAQYF.

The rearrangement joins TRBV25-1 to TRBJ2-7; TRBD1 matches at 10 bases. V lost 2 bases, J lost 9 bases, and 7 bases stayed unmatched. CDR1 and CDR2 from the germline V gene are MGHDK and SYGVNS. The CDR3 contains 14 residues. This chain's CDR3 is CASSERDRGLGQYF. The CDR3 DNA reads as TGTGCCAGCAGTGAACGAGACAGGGGGCTCGGGCAGTACTTC.

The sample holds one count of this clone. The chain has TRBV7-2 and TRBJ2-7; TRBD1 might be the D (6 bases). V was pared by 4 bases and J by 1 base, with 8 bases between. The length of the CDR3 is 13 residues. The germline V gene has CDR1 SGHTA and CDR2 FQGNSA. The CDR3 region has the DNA TGTGCCAGCAGCTACAGGGTGTCCTACGAGCAGTACTTC. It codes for CASSYRVSYEQYF.

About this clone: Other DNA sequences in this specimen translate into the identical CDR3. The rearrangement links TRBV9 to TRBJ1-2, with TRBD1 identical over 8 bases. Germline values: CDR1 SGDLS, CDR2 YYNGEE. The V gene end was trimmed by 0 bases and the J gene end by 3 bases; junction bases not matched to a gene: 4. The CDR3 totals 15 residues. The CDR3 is CASSVGTGGDYGYTF. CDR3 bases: TGTGCCAGCAGCGTAGGAACAGGGGGGGACTATGGCTACACCTTC.

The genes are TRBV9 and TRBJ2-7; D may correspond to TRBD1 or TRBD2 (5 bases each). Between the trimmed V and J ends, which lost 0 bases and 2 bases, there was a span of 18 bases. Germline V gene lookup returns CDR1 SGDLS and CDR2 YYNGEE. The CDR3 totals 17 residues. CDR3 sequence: CASSVGDGPPGAYEQYF. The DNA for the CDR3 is TGTGCCAGCAGCGTAGGGGACGGGCCCCCGGGCGCCTACGAGCAGTACTTC.

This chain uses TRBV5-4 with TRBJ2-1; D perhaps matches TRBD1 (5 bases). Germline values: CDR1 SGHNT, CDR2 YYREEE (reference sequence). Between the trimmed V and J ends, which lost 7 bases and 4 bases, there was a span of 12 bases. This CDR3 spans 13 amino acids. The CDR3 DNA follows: TGTGCCAGCCCCTCAGGGCCATACAATGAGCAGTTCTTC. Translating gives CASPSGPYNEQFF.

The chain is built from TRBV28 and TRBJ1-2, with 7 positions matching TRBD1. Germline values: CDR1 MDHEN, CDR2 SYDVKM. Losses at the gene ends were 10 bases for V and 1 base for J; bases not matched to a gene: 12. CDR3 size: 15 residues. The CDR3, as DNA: TGTGCCACCCAGTTTACAGGGGCCATTAACTATGGCTACACCTTC. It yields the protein CATQFTGAINYGYTF.